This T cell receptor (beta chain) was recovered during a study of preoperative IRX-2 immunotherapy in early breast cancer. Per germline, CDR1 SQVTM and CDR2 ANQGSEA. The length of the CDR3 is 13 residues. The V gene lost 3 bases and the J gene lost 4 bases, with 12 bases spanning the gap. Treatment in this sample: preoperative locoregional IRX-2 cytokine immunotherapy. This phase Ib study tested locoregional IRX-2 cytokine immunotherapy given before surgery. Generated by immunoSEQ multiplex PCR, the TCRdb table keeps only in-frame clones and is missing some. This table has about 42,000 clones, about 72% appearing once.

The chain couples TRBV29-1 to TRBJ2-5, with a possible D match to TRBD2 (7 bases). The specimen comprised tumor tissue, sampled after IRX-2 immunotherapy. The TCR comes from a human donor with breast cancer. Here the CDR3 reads CSVEKGGPETQYF. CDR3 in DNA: TGCAGCGTTGAGAAGGGGGGGCCAGAGACCCAGTACTTC.